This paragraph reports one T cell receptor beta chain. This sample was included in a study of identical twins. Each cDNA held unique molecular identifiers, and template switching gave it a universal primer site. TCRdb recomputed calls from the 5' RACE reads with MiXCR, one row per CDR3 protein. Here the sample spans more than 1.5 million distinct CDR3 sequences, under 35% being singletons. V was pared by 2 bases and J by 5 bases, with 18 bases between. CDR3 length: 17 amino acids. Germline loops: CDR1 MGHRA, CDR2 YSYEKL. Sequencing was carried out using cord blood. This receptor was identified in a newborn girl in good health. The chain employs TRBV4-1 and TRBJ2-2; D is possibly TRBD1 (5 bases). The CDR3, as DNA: TGCGCCAGCAGCCAAACTGGCAGGGCCCGTGGAACCGGGGAGCTGTTTTTT. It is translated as CASSQTGRARGTGELFF.